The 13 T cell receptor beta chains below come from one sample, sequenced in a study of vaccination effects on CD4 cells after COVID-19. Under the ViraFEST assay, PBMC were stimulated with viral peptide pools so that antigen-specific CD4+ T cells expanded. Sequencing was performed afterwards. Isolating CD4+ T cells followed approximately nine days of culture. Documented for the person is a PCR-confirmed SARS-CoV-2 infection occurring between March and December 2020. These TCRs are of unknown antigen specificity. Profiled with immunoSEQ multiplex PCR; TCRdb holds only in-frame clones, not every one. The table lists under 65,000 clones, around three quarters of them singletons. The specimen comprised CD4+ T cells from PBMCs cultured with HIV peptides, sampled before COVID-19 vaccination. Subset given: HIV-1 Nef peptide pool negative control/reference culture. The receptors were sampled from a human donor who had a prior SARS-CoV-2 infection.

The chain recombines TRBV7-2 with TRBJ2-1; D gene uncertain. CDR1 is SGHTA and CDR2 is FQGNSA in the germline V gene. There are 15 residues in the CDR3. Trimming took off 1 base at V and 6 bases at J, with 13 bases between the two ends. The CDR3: CASSLGLSSGNEQFF. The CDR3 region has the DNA TGTGCCAGCAGCTTAGGACTGTCCTCGGGCAATGAGCAGTTCTTC.

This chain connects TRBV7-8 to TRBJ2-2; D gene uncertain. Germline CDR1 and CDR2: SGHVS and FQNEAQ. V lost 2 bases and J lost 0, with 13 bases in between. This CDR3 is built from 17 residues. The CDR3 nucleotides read TGTGCCAGCAGCTTATTGGTAGTCCAAACGAACACCGGGGAGCTGTTTTTT. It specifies CASSLLVVQTNTGELFF.

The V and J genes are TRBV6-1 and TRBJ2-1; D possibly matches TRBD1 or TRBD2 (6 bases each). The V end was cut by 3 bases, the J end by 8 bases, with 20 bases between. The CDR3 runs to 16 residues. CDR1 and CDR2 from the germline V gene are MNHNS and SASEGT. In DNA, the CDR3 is TGTGCCAGCAGTGACATAGGGGGGCTAGCTGGCTATGAGCAGTTCTTC. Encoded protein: CASSDIGGLAGYEQFF.

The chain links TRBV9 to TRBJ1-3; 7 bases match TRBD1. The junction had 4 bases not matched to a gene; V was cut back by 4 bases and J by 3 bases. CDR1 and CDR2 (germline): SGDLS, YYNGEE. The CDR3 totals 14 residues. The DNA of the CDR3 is TGTGCCAGCAGCCCGCGGACAGGTGGAAACACCATATATTTT. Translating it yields CASSPRTGGNTIYF.

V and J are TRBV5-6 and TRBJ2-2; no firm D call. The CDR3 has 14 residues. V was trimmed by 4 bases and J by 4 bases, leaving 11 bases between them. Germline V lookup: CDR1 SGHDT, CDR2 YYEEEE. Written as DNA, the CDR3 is TGTGCCAGCAGCCGCGGTGGGGTCACCGGGGAGCTGTTTTTT. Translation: CASSRGGVTGELFF.

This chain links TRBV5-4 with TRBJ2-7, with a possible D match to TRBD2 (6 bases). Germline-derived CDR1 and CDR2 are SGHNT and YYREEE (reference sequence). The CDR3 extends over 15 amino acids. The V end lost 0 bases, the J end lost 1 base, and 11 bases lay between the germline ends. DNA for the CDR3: TGTGCCAGCAGCTTGGGCGGGGCTAGATCCTACGAGCAGTACTTC. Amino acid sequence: CASSLGGARSYEQYF. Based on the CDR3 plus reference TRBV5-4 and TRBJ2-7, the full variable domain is ETGVTQSPTHLIKTRGQQVTLRCSSQSGHNTVSWYQQALGQGPQFIFQYYREEENGRGNFPPRFSGLQFPNYSSELNVNALELDDSALYLCASSLGGARSYEQYFGPGTRLTVT.

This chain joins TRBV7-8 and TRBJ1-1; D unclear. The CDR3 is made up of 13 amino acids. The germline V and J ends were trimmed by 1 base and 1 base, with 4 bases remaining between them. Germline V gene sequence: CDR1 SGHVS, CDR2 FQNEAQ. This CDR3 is CASSLEGNTEAFF. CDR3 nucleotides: TGTGCCAGCAGCTTAGAGGGGAACACTGAAGCTTTCTTT.

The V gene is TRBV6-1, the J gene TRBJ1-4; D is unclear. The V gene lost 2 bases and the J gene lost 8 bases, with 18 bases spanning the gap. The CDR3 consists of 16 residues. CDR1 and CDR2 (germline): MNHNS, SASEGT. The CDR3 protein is CASSEIGTAKGEKLFF. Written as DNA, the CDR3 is TGTGCCAGCAGTGAAATCGGTACCGCTAAGGGCGAAAAACTGTTTTTT.

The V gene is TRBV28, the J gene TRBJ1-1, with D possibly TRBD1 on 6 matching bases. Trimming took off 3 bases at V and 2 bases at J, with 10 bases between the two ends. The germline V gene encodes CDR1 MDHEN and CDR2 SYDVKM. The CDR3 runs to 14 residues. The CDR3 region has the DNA TGTGCCAGCAGTTTTTTGGGGGCAAACACTGAAGCTTTCTTT. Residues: CASSFLGANTEAFF.

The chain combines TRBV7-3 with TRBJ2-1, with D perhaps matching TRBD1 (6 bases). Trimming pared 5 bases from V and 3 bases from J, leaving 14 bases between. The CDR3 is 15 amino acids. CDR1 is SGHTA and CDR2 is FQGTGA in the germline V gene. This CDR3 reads CASSRGQAIYNEQFF. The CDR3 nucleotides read TGTGCCAGCAGCCGGGGACAAGCAATCTACAATGAGCAGTTCTTC.

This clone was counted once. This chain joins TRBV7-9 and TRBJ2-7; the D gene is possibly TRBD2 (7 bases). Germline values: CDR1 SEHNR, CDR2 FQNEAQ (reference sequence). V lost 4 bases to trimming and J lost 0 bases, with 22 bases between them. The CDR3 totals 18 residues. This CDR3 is CASSSQPGQRGASYEQYF. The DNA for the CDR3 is TGTGCCAGCAGCTCCCAACCCGGGCAACGGGGGGCCTCCTACGAGCAGTACTTC.

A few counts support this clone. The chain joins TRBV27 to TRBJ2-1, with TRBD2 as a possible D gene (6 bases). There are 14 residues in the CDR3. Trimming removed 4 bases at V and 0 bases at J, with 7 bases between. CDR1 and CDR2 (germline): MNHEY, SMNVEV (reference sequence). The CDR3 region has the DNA TGTGCCAGCAGTTACGGGAGCTCCTACAATGAGCAGTTCTTC. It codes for CASSYGSSYNEQFF.

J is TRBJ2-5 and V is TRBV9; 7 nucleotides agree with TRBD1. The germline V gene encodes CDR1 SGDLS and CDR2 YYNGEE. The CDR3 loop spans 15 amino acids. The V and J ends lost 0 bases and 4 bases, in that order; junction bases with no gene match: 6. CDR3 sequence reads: CASSVVGTGAETQYF. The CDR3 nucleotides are TGTGCCAGCAGCGTAGTCGGCACAGGGGCAGAGACCCAGTACTTC.